One sample yielded the 19 T cell receptor beta chains listed below, sequenced in a study of blood T cells in healthy people across ages. Primed by a sample-barcoded 5' primer and a J-beta primer mix, a second PCR proceeded for about 7 to 11 cycles. TCRdb processed the 5' RACE reads anew with MiXCR; each CDR3 protein has one entry. The top ten clones hold around 18% of a sample with about 570,000 distinct CDR3 sequences, approximately 30% of them seen once. Sequencing was carried out using blood. These TCRs come from a woman aged 70-85 years in good health.

This chain uses TRBV14 with TRBJ1-2; D is possibly TRBD1 (5 bases). Trimming removed 1 base from V and 4 bases from J, with 10 bases in between. CDR1 is SGHDN and CDR2 is FVKESK in the germline V gene. The CDR3 runs 14 residues. The CDR3 bases are TGTGCCAGCAGCCAAGTTGGGGACTTCTATGGCTACACCTTC. Amino acid sequence: CASSQVGDFYGYTF.

The chain carries TRBV2 and TRBJ2-5; 8 bases are a match to TRBD2. The CDR3 extends over 14 amino acids. V was pared by 6 bases and J by 4 bases, with 7 bases of the junction left unmatched. Germline V gene lookup returns CDR1 SNHLY and CDR2 FYNNEI. The CDR3 coding sequence is TGTGCCAGCAGGCCCACTAGCGGACTAGAGACCCAGTACTTC. This translates into CASRPTSGLETQYF.

The rearrangement joins TRBV7-2 to TRBJ2-1, with a tentative D call TRBD2 (6 bases). CDR3 length: 15 amino acids. Germline values: CDR1 SGHTA, CDR2 FQGNSA. Trimming took 8 bases from V and 4 from J, leaving 18 bases between them. CDR3 amino acids: CASWSGLARYNEQFF. CDR3 DNA: TGTGCCAGCTGGTCTGGGCTAGCGAGATACAATGAGCAGTTCTTC.

The chain links TRBV5-1 to TRBJ2-7; 9 bases fit TRBD2. The DNA matches TRBJ2-1 better at its end, which makes the J call doubtful. Germline V gene sequence: CDR1 SGHRS, CDR2 YFSETQ. This CDR3 is 15 amino acids long. The CDR3 nucleotides read TGCGCCAGCAGCGCTTCTAGCGGGGCCTACAATGAGCAGTTCTTC. Translation: CASSASSGAYNEQFF.

The chain uses TRBV10-3 and TRBJ2-5, with D perhaps assigned TRBD1 or TRBD2 (6 bases each). The assigned J gene may be wrong: the sequence end matches TRBJ2-7 better. Germline V gene lookup returns CDR1 ENHRY and CDR2 SYGVKD. This CDR3 has 12 residues. The CDR3 nucleotides are TGTGCCATCCAAGGAGGGGGAGACGAGCAGTACTTC. This gives the protein CAIQGGGDEQYF.

This clonotype was counted a few times. This chain links TRBV10-3 with TRBJ2-2; D remains unclear. V lost 0 bases and J lost 0, with 8 bases in between. The CDR3 runs 16 residues. Per germline, CDR1 ENHRY and CDR2 SYGVKD. DNA of the CDR3: TGTGCCATCAGTGAGTCGGCAGTGACGAACACCGGGGAGCTGTTTTTT. Translating gives CAISESAVTNTGELFF.

This clonotype was detected only a few times. This chain links TRBV9 with TRBJ1-4; no definite D call. From germline, CDR1 is SGDLS and CDR2 YYNGEE. V gave up 0 bases and J gave up 2 bases, with 8 bases separating them. This CDR3 spans 15 amino acids. The CDR3 coding sequence is TGTGCCAGCAGCGTAGAGACCGGGACTAATGAAAAACTGTTTTTT. Encoded protein: CASSVETGTNEKLFF.

This chain uses TRBV11-3 with TRBJ2-1; no reliable D call. The V and J ends lost 6 bases and 7 bases respectively, with 10 bases between them. The CDR3 spans 12 residues. Germline lookup yields CDR1 SGHNT and CDR2 YENEEA. The CDR3 DNA reads TGTGCCAGCAGAGGCCTAGTAAATGAGCAGTTCTTC. Amino acids: CASRGLVNEQFF.

V and J are TRBV7-9 and TRBJ1-2; a weak D match, TRBD1 (6 bases). This CDR3 is built from 13 residues. Germline assignment: CDR1 SEHNR and CDR2 FQNEAQ (reference sequence). V gave up 5 bases and J gave up 9 bases, with 16 bases separating them. CDR3 coding DNA: TGTGCCAGCAGCCCGGGGGGCAGTAAGAGCTACACCTTC. It codes for CASSPGGSKSYTF. Looking up the rest from reference TRBV7-9 and TRBJ1-2 gives the full variable domain: DTGVSQNPRHKITKRGQNVTFRCDPISEHNRLYWYRQTLGQGPEFLTYFQNEAQLEKSRLLSDRFSAERPKGSFSTLEIQRTEQGDSAMYLCASSPGGSKSYTFGSGTRLTVV.

This chain links TRBV20-1 with TRBJ1-1, with D unresolved. CDR1 and CDR2 from the germline V gene are DFQATT and SNEGSKA (reference sequence). This CDR3 contains 16 residues. V lost 0 bases and J lost 4, with 18 bases in between. The CDR3 region is CSARDFGSEAFTEAFF. CDR3 in DNA: TGCAGTGCTAGAGATTTTGGGAGCGAGGCGTTCACTGAAGCTTTCTTT.

This clonotype appeared many times. CDR3 in DNA: TGCGCCAGCAGCTTTGGGGGGGGAGGAACTGAAGCTTTCTTT. Amino acid sequence: CASSFGGGGTEAFF. This chain uses TRBV5-1 with TRBJ1-1; the D gene is possibly TRBD1 (5 bases). Trimming took off 2 bases at V and 5 bases at J, with 13 bases between the two ends. The CDR3 has 14 amino acids. The germline V gene has CDR1 SGHRS and CDR2 YFSETQ.

With respect to this clonotype: At one end, the junction sequence differs from germline, possibly due to a read error. V and J are TRBV20-1 and TRBJ2-1; the match to TRBD2 covers 9 bases. The germline CDR1 and CDR2 sequences are DFQATT and SNEGSKA (reference sequence). The CDR3 has 13 amino acids. The CDR3: CSARVSVSGGKYF. In nucleotides, the CDR3 is TGCAGTGCTAGAGTGTCGGTTAGCGGGGGCAAGTACTTC.

This clonotype has a handful of counts. The genes are TRBV18 and TRBJ1-6, with TRBD1 matching 7 bases. Germline loops: CDR1 KGHSH, CDR2 LQKENI. This CDR3 has 18 residues. Germline trimming cut 3 bases from V and 8 bases from J; bases unmatched to any gene: 16. The CDR3 spells CASSPDRQGTQGHSPLHF. The CDR3 DNA is TGTGCCAGCTCACCTGATCGACAGGGAACCCAAGGACATTCACCCCTCCACTTT.

This clonotype was seen more than once but under ten times. This chain uses TRBV20-1 with TRBJ1-2; the match to TRBD1 covers 7 bases. Germline CDR1 reads DFQATT; CDR2 reads SNEGSKA (reference sequence). The V gene end was trimmed by 1 base and the J gene end by 6 bases; junction bases not matched to a gene: 8. This CDR3 contains 14 residues. The CDR3 loop reads CSARVTGNSNGYTF. The CDR3 region has the DNA TGCAGTGCTAGAGTGACAGGGAATAGTAATGGCTACACCTTC.

As to this clonotype: A junction boundary mismatches the germline segment, possibly from a read error. The rearrangement links TRBV6-5 to TRBJ2-1, with 11 bases that match TRBD2. Germline-derived CDR1 and CDR2 are MNHEY and SVGAGI. The CDR3 runs 18 residues. For the CDR3, the DNA is TGTGCCAGCAGTTACGGGACTAGCGGTTACAGCTCCTACAGTGAGCAGTTCTTC. This encodes CASSYGTSGYSSYSEQFF.

This chain joins TRBV20-1 and TRBJ1-1; D remains unclear. Germline-derived CDR1 and CDR2 are DFQATT and SNEGSKA (reference sequence). The CDR3 runs to 10 residues. The V end lost 3 bases, the J end lost 7 bases, and 6 bases lay between the germline ends. CDR3 residues: CSASRGEAFF. DNA of the CDR3: TGCAGTGCTAGTCGAGGTGAAGCTTTCTTT.

CDR3 DNA: TGTGCCAGCAGCATTAGCGGGGTCATGAACACTGAAGCTTTCTTT. It yields the protein CASSISGVMNTEAFF. The J gene is TRBJ1-1, the V gene TRBV12-3 or TRBV12-4; no clear D. V gave up 6 bases and J gave up 0 bases, with 14 bases separating them. The length of the CDR3 is 15 residues.

This clonotype was observed a few times. The chain has TRBV12-3 or TRBV12-4 and TRBJ2-2; weak D call: TRBD2 (6 bases). There are 15 residues in the CDR3. Trimming took off 4 bases at V and 0 bases at J, with 9 bases between the two ends. CDR3 coding DNA: TGTGCCAGCAGTTCCGGGACTCCGAACACCGGGGAGCTGTTTTTT. Translation gives CASSSGTPNTGELFF.

This rearrangement joins TRBV30 to TRBJ2-5; perhaps D is TRBD1 or TRBD2 (5 bases each). V dropped 5 bases and J dropped 5 bases, with 15 bases sitting between them. There are 13 residues in the CDR3. Germline values: CDR1 GTSNPN, CDR2 SVGIG (reference sequence). CDR3 DNA: TGTGCCTGGTCCCCCGGTGGGACCGAGACCCAGTACTTC. This encodes CAWSPGGTETQYF.